A single sample is the source of the 8 T cell receptor beta chains below, sequenced in a study of blood T cell repertoires in COVID-19. Measured with immunoSEQ multiplex PCR; TCRdb has only the in-frame clones, and not every one. Among about 140,000 clones listed, 85% were seen once. Specimen: peripheral blood. The receptors derive from a man aged 45 to 65 with acute or convalescent COVID-19.

The chain is built from TRBV9 and TRBJ1-3; 7 bases map to TRBD1. With V trimmed by 3 bases and J by 0 bases, 3 bases remained unmatched. In germline, CDR1 is SGDLS, CDR2 YYNGEE. The CDR3 spans 15 residues. CDR3 in DNA: TGTGCCAGCAGCGGGACAGGTAGCTCTGGAAACACCATATATTTT. Encoded protein: CASSGTGSSGNTIYF.

The chain couples TRBV15 to TRBJ1-4; a possible D gene is TRBD1 (5 bases). The CDR3 is 15 amino acids. V was trimmed by 3 bases and J by 6 bases, leaving 14 bases between them. Germline V gene lookup returns CDR1 LNHNV and CDR2 YYDKDF (reference sequence). CDR3 sequence reads: CATSRTGTADEKLFF. The CDR3 nucleotides read TGTGCCACCAGCAGGACCGGGACTGCCGATGAAAAACTGTTTTTT.

V gene TRBV4-1 combines with J gene TRBJ2-7, with TRBD2 matching over 9 bases. The germline V gene encodes CDR1 MGHRA and CDR2 YSYEKL. The CDR3 spans 15 residues. V was clipped by 1 base and J by 7 bases; unmatched bases: 8. The CDR3 DNA is TGCGCCAGCAGCCAAGTCCCTAGCGGGGATAGTGAGCAGTACTTC. Residues: CASSQVPSGDSEQYF.

V and J are TRBV4-1 and TRBJ1-2; 7 bases match TRBD1. Germline CDR1 MGHRA, CDR2 YSYEKL. V lost 3 bases to trimming and J lost 8 bases; unmatched junction nucleotides: 6. The CDR3 spans 13 residues. CDR3 DNA: TGCGCCAGCAGCCAGGAGACAGGGCTCGGCTACACCTTC. Protein product: CASSQETGLGYTF.

This chain joins TRBV9 and TRBJ1-1; TRBD1 matches at 11 bases. Looked up from germline, CDR1 is SGDLS and CDR2 is YYNGEE. The CDR3 totals 14 residues. Trimming removed 4 bases from V and 7 bases from J; junction bases left unmatched: 6. The CDR3: CASSPRTGGYEAFF. CDR3 in DNA: TGTGCCAGCAGCCCAAGGACAGGGGGCTATGAAGCTTTCTTT. The variable domain in full, with the rest retrieved from reference TRBV9 and TRBJ1-1, is DSGVTQTPKHLITATGQRVTLRCSPRSGDLSVYWYQQSLDQGLQFLIQYYNGEERAKGNILERFSAQQFPDLHSELNLSSLELGDSALYFCASSPRTGGYEAFFGQGTRLTVV.

This clone occurred once. This chain uses TRBV6-5 with TRBJ2-7; D is unresolved. Trimming took off 0 bases at V and 2 bases at J, with 14 bases between the two ends. The CDR3 is 16 amino acids. CDR1 is MNHEY, CDR2 SVGAGI, per germline. CDR3 sequence (DNA): TGTGCCAGCAGTTACTCGAGTGCACAGTTTCCCTACGAGCAGTACTTC. Encoded protein: CASSYSSAQFPYEQYF.

The chain employs TRBV5-4 and TRBJ2-3; tentatively, D is TRBD2 (7 bases). CDR1 SGHNT and CDR2 YYREEE come from the germline V gene (reference sequence). V was pared by 4 bases and J by 1 base, with 16 bases between. The CDR3 length is 16 residues. CDR3: CASSPGGGVGTDTQYF. In DNA form, the CDR3 reads TGTGCCAGCAGCCCAGGAGGGGGGGTAGGCACAGATACGCAGTATTTT. Based on the CDR3 plus reference TRBV5-4 and TRBJ2-3, the full variable domain is ETGVTQSPTHLIKTRGQQVTLRCSSQSGHNTVSWYQQALGQGPQFIFQYYREEENGRGNFPPRFSGLQFPNYSSELNVNALELDDSALYLCASSPGGGVGTDTQYFGPGTRLTVL.

This clone was observed a single time. V is TRBV6-5 and J is TRBJ2-7; 10 bases match TRBD1. The CDR3 runs to 14 residues. With 3 bases clipped from V and 4 bases from J, the junction kept 3 bases outside the gene matches. Germline V lookup: CDR1 MNHEY, CDR2 SVGAGI. The CDR3 DNA reads as TGTGCCAGCAGTTATGGACAGGGGGGGTACGAGCAGTACTTC. It specifies CASSYGQGGYEQYF.